Given below is one T cell receptor beta chain in context. The sample has other DNA sequences that encode this CDR3 too. This CDR3 has 15 residues. Germline CDR1 and CDR2: SQVTM and ANQGSEA. Trimming stripped 3 bases from V and 0 bases from J, with 12 bases between. The sample originates from a study of blood T cell repertoires in COVID-19. Study at large: The origin of the acute and convalescent COVID-19 samples was the United States, Italy and Spain.

The repertoire was sequenced with immunoSEQ multiplex PCR; TCRdb's copy has only in-frame clones and lacks some. The sample lists about 150,000 clones, around 92% occurring once. The chain is built from TRBV29-1 and TRBJ2-1; D might be TRBD1 (6 bases). Sequencing was performed on peripheral blood. The clonotype originates from a man aged 60 to 69 with acute or convalescent COVID-19. The CDR3 here is CSVEDRRGSYNEQFF. The CDR3 DNA is TGCAGCGTTGAGGACCGCAGGGGCTCCTACAATGAGCAGTTCTTC.